This T cell receptor beta chain came from a study of HIV-infected children after antiretroviral therapy interruption (dated by TCRdb to the late 2010s). Notes on the research overall: Eight children were included: four on planned treatment interruption and four on continuous treatment, all with CD4+ count above 500 and viral load below 50 copies/ml. A median age of 9.5 years was recorded in the interruption group, and a median age of 8 years was recorded in the continuous treatment group. Exposure to EBV and CMV had been recorded for most participating children. In the interruption arm, samples were obtained at week 0, week 12, end of interruption (week 24 or 48), and about 3 years after study end. For the continuous-treatment arm, samples from the corresponding weeks 0, 48 and 150 were analyzed. Alongside measurements of thymic output, TCR repertoires of children on planned treatment interruption were compared with TCR repertoires of children on continuous antiretroviral treatment. Overall study results and their limits: The low number of patients is a limitation and the data should be interpreted with caution. The sorted CD45RA+ naive cells might contain minor non-naive CD45RA+ populations, such as EMRA or stem memory cells. The naive CD4+ Gini coefficient rose by the end of treatment interruption, suggesting clonal expansion, and returned to baseline by 3 years. In naive CD4+ repertoires of PTI patients, reduced CDR3 sharing between time points was observed after interruption began, whereas many sequences were found to be shared between end of interruption and 3 years later.

Counted from cysteine to phenylalanine, this CDR3 has 13 amino acids. Only the CDR3 DNA stays, 39 bases, in frame from base 1. Trimming removed 0 bases from V and 5 bases from J, leaving 7 bases between the germline ends. The germline V gene encodes CDR1 LNHNV and CDR2 YYDKDF (reference sequence). This sample's treatment or condition label indicates: PENTA 11 planned treatment interruption arm or continuous ART arm. The participants were children from the United Kingdom between 2 and 15 years old who had been on ART with at least three drugs for 24 weeks or longer. Cryopreserved PBMCs containing at least 5 million viable cells were needed, and a few candidate patients were excluded because their viable PBMC yield was low. Naive CD4+ CD45RA+ CD45RO- T cells were FACS-sorted from thawed PBMCs on a FACSAria III cell sorter. The sorted cells were fixed, and RNA was then extracted with the RNeasy FFPE kit and afterward with the RNeasy Micro kit.

The library was prepared using 3' RACE. To correct PCR amplification bias, TCR libraries were generated from RNA with a 3' RACE protocol that used unique molecular identifiers. As many as 12 amplicon libraries were pooled and then sequenced on an Illumina MiSeq using v2 2x250 paired-end chemistry. In the original analysis: Reads were processed with Decombinator to assign V and J genes and CDR3, with barcode-based error and PCR bias correction. Before the Gini coefficient was calculated with the R ineq package, repertoires were subsampled to the same depth. Three approaches were used to assess CDR3 similarity: GLIPH, Hamming distance and a shared triplet metric. The public reads were quality trimmed at Q25 with fastp and then assembled into clones with MiXCR by TCRdb, keeping productive beta chains. A single entry per CDR3 protein holds the most common genes and DNA from its merged rows. What appears here as the V and J calls and clone size reflects TCRdb's work, not the paper's. The sample table lists about 89,000 distinct CDR3 sequences, less than 7% of them with a count of one. The ten top clones hold 0.85% to 1.3% of the sample.

This clonotype was observed a few times. Its target antigen remains unknown. No quality values exist for individual bases; no much larger clone is one base distant. Sequencing was performed on CD45RA+ CD4+ T cells from PBMCs, pooled from several time points, taken from a donor given antiretroviral therapy, either interrupted or continuous. The cell subset or site label on this specimen signifies: naive CD4+ CD45RA+ CD45RO- T cells. The origin of this receptor is a pool of human donors with HIV. The rearrangement joined TRBV15 to TRBJ2-5; no D gene call is confident. The nucleotide sequence reads TGTGCCACCAGCAGAGATCCTCGTGAGACCCAGTACTTC. It encodes CATSRDPRETQYF.